Following are 5 T cell receptor beta chains from one sample sequenced in a study of cytomegalovirus exposure and HLA in healthy donors. Primers included in the PCR were 60 Vbeta and 13 Jbeta primers. TCRdb's table, derived via immunoSEQ multiplex PCR, lists solely in-frame clones and lacks some. This repertoire includes 150,000 to 200,000 clones. The sample was PBMCs. These receptors were taken from a man between 25 and 39 years old in good health and CMV-seronegative.

This chain connects TRBV5-4 to TRBJ2-5; D is unclear. This CDR3 comprises 14 residues. Trimming stripped 0 bases from V and 1 base from J, with 7 bases between. The germline gives CDR1 SGHNT, CDR2 YYREEE (reference sequence). In DNA form, the CDR3 reads TGTGCCAGCAGCTTGGCCGGAGCCCAAGAGACCCAGTACTTC. Its translation: CASSLAGAQETQYF.

The chain couples TRBV18 to TRBJ2-5; the D gene is possibly TRBD1 (5 bases). CDR3 length: 16 residues. Per germline, CDR1 KGHSH and CDR2 LQKENI. Trimming shortened V by 2 bases and J by 0 bases, and 13 bases separated the two germline ends. CDR3 in DNA: TGTGCCAGCTCACCATCGACAGAAACTTACCAAGAGACCCAGTACTTC. Residues: CASSPSTETYQETQYF.

V is TRBV2 and J is TRBJ2-1; 13 nucleotides agree with TRBD2. From germline, CDR1 is SNHLY and CDR2 FYNNEI. The junction had 4 bases not matched to a gene; V was cut back by 7 bases and J by 4 bases. This CDR3 is built from 15 residues. Written as DNA, the CDR3 is TGTGCCAGCACCTGGACTAGCGGGAGTTACAATGAGCAGTTCTTC. It translates to CASTWTSGSYNEQFF.

Concerning this clone itself: At one of its ends the junction is not consistent with the germline gene, which may arise from a read error. The V gene is TRBV6-1, the J gene TRBJ2-1; 11 positions match TRBD1. This CDR3 has 16 amino acids. CDR1 is MNHNS, CDR2 SASEGT, per germline. The CDR3 region is CAISESPGQGADEQFF. The CDR3 DNA follows: TGTGCCATCAGTGAGTCGCCCGGACAGGGGGCGGATGAGCAGTTCTTC.

The chain links TRBV11-3 to TRBJ1-1; unclear D gene. The germline V gene encodes CDR1 SGHNT and CDR2 YENEEA. V dropped 4 bases and J dropped 4 bases, with 16 bases sitting between them. The length of the CDR3 is 15 residues. The CDR3 protein is CASSSGMGAGTEAFF. The CDR3 DNA reads TGTGCCAGCAGCTCCGGAATGGGCGCGGGCACTGAAGCTTTCTTT.